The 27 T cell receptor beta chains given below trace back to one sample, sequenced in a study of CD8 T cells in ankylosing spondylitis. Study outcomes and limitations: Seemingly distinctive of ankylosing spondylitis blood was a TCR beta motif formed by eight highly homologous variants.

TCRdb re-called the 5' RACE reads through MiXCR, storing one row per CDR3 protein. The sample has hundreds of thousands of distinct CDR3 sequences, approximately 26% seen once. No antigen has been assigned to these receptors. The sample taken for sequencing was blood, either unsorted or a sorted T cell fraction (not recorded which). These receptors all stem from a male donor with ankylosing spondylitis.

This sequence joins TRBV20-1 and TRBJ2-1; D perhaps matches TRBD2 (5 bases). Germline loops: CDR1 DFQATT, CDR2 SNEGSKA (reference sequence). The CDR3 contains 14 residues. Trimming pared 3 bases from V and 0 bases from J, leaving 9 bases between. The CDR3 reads CSASYGNSYNEQFF. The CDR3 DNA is TGCAGTGCTAGCTACGGGAACTCCTACAATGAGCAGTTCTTC.

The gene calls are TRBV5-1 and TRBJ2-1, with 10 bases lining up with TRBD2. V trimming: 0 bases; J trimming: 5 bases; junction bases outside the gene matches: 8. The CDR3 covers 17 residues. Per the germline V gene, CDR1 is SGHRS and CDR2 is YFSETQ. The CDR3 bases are TGCGCCAGCAGCTTGGGTCCAGCGGGAGGGCCTAACAATGAGCAGTTCTTC. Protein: CASSLGPAGGPNNEQFF.

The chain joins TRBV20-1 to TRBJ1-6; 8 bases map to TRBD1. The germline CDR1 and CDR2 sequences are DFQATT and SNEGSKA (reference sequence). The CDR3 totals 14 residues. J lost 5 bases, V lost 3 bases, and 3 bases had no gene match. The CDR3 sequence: CSASLTGDNSPLHF. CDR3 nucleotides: TGCAGTGCTAGCCTGACAGGGGATAATTCACCCCTCCACTTT.

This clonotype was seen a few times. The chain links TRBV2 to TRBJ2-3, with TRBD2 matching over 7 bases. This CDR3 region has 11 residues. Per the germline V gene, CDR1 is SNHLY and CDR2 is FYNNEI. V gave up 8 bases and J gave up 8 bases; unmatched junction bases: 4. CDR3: CASLTSFTQYF. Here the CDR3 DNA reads TGTGCCAGCCTGACTAGCTTTACGCAGTATTTT.

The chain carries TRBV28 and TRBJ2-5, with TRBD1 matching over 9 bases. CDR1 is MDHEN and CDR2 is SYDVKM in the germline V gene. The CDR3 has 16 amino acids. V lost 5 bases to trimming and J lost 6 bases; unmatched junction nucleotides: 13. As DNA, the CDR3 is TGTGCCAGCAGTCCGTTTGCAACAGGGGGCCTACAGACCCAGTACTTC. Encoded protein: CASSPFATGGLQTQYF.

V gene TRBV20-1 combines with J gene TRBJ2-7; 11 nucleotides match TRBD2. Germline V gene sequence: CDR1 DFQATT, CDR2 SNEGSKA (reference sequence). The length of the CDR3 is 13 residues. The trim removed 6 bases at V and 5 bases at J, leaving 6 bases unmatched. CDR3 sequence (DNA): TGCAGTGCCACCGGACTAGCGGGCGACGAGCAGTACTTC. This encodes CSATGLAGDEQYF.

CDR3 sequence (DNA): TGCGCCAGCAGCTTGTCGTCCGCCGGTCAAGAGACCCAGTACTTC. Translating gives CASSLSSAGQETQYF. The chain recombines TRBV5-1 with TRBJ2-5; D gene ambiguous. The V end lost 1 base, the J end lost 2 bases, and 12 bases lay between the germline ends. Looked up from germline, CDR1 is SGHRS and CDR2 is YFSETQ. The CDR3 is 15 residues long.

CDR3 DNA sequence: TGTGCCAGCAGCCAAGGTCGGGGGGTTAAGCAGCCCCAGCATTTT. It translates to CASSQGRGVKQPQHF. The J gene is TRBJ1-5, the V gene TRBV3-1; the D gene is possibly TRBD1 (5 bases). Between the trimmed V and J ends, which lost 1 base and 7 bases, there was a span of 14 bases. The CDR3 has 15 amino acids. Germline values: CDR1 LGHDT, CDR2 YNNKEL (reference sequence).

The CDR3 nucleotides read TGTGCCAGCAGTCCCCGACTAGCGGGAGGGCGAGAGCAGTACGTC. It encodes CASSPRLAGGREQYV. This chain connects TRBV27 to TRBJ2-7; TRBD2 agrees at 14 bases. The CDR3 totals 15 residues. The J segment lost 7 bases and the V segment lost 5 bases, leaving 7 bases of the junction unmatched. CDR1 is MNHEY and CDR2 is SMNVEV in the germline V gene (reference sequence).

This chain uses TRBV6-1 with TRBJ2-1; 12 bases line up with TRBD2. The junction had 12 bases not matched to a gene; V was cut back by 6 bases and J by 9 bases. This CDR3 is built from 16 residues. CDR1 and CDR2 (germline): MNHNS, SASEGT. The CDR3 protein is CASSGRLAGDWGEQFF. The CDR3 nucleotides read TGTGCCAGCAGCGGAAGACTAGCGGGAGATTGGGGTGAGCAGTTCTTC.

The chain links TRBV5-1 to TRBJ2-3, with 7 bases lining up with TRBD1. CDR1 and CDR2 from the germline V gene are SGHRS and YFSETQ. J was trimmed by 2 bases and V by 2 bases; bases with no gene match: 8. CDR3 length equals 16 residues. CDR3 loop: CASSFLPGQNTDTQYF. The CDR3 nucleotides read TGCGCCAGCAGCTTCCTACCGGGACAGAACACAGATACGCAGTATTTT.

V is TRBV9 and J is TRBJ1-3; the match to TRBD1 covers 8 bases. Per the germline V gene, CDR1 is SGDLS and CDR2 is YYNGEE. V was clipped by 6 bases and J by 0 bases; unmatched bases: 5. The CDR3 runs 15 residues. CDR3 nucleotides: TGTGCCAGCACCCGGACAGGGACCTCTGGAAACACCATATATTTT. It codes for CASTRTGTSGNTIYF.

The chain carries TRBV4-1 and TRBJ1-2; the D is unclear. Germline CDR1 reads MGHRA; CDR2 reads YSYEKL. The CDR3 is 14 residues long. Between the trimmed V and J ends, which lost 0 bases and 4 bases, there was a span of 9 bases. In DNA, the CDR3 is TGCGCCAGCAGCCAAGAAGGTATAGTCTATGGCTACACCTTC. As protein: CASSQEGIVYGYTF.

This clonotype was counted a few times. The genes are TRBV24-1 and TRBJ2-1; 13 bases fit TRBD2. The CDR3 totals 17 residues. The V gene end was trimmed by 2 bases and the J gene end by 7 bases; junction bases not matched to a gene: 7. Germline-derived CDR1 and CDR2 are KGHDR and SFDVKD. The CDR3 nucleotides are TGTGCCACCAGTGATTACTCCGGGACTAGCGGGATTAATGAGCAGTTCTTC. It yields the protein CATSDYSGTSGINEQFF.

CDR3 DNA sequence: TGCGCCAGCAGCTTGGGGGACACATCGGGTGAAAAACTGTTTTTT. Translated, it gives CASSLGDTSGEKLFF. The chain combines TRBV5-1 with TRBJ1-4; tentatively, D is TRBD1 (6 bases). This CDR3 has 15 residues. Germline CDR1 SGHRS, CDR2 YFSETQ. V lost 0 bases to trimming and J lost 7 bases, with 13 bases between them.

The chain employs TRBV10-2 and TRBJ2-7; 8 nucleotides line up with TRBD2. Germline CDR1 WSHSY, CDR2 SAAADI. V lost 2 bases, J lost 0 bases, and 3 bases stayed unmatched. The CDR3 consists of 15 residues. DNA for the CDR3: TGCGCCAGCAGTGAGCCGGGGGGGAACTCCTACGAGCAGTACGTC. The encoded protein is CASSEPGGNSYEQYV.

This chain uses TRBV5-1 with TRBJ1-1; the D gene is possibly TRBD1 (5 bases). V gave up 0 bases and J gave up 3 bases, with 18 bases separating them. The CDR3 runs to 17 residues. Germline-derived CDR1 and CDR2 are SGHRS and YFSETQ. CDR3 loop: CASSLAKRGPGDTEAFF. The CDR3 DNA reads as TGCGCCAGCAGCTTGGCCAAGAGGGGACCGGGGGACACTGAAGCTTTCTTT. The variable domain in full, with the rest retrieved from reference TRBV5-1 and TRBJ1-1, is KAGVTQTPRYLIKTRGQQVTLSCSPISGHRSVSWYQQTPGQGLQFLFEYFSETQRNKGNFPGRFSGRQFSNSRSEMNVSTLELGDSALYLCASSLAKRGPGDTEAFFGQGTRLTVV.

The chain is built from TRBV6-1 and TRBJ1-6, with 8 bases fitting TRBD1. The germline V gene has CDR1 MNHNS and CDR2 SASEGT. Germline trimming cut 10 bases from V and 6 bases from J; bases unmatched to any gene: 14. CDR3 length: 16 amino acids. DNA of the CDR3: TGTGCCACCTCTGACAGGGGTGAGATATTTAATTCACCCCTCCACTTT. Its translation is CATSDRGEIFNSPLHF.

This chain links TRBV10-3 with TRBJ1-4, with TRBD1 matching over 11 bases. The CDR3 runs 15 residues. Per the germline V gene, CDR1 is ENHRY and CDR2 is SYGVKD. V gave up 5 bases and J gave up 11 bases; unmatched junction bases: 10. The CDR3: CAISSGQGAVRKLFF. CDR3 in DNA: TGTGCCATCAGTTCCGGACAGGGGGCGGTGAGGAAACTGTTTTTT.

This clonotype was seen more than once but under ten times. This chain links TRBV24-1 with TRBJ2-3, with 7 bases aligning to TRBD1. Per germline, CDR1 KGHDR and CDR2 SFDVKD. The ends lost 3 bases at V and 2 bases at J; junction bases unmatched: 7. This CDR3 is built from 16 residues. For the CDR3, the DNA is TGTGCCACCAGTGATCCGGGACAGAAAACCACAGATACGCAGTATTTT. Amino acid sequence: CATSDPGQKTTDTQYF.

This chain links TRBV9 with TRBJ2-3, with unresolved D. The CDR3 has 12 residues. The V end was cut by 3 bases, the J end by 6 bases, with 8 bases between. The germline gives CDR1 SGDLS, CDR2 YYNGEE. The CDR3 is CASSADVDTQYF. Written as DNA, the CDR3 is TGTGCCAGCAGCGCCGACGTTGATACGCAGTATTTT.

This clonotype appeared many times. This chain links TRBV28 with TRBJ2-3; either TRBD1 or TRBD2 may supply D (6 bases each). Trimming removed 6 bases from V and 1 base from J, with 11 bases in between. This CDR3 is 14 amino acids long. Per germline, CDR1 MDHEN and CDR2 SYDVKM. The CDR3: CASRLGGRTDTQYF. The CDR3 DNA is TGTGCCAGCAGGTTAGGGGGGCGCACAGATACGCAGTATTTT.

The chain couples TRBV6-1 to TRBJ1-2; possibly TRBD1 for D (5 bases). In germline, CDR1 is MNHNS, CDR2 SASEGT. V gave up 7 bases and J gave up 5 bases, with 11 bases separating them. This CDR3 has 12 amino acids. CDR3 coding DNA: TGTGCCAGCAACCCAGGGCCGTATGGCTACACCTTC. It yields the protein CASNPGPYGYTF.

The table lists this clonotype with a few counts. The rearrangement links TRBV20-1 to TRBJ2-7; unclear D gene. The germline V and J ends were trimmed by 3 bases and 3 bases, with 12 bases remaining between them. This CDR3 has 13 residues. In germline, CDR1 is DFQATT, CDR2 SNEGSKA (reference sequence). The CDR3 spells CSARAPTDYEQYF. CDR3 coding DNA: TGCAGTGCTAGGGCACCAACAGACTACGAGCAGTACTTC.

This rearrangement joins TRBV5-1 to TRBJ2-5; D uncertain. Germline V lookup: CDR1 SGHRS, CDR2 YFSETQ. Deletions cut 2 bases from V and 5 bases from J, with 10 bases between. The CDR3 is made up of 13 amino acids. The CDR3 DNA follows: TGCGCCAGCAGCTTATGGTTTATGGAGACCCAGTACTTC. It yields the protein CASSLWFMETQYF.

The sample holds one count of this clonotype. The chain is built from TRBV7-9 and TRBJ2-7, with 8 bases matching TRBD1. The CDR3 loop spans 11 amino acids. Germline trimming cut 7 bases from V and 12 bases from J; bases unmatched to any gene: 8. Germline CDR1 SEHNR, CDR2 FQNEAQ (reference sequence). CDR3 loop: CASNRQGRPYF. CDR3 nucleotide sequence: TGTGCCAGCAACCGACAGGGGCGGCCGTACTTC. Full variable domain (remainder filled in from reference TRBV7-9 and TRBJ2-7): DTGVSQNPRHKITKRGQNVTFRCDPISEHNRLYWYRQTLGQGPEFLTYFQNEAQLEKSRLLSDRFSAERPKGSFSTLEIQRTEQGDSAMYLCASNRQGRPYFGPGTRLTVT.

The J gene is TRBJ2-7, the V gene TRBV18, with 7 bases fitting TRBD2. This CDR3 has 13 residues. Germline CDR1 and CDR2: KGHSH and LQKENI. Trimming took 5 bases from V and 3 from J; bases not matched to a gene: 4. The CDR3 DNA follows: TGTGCCAGCTCAATAACTAGCGACTACGAGCAGTACGTC. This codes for CASSITSDYEQYV.